One T cell receptor (beta chain) is described in this entry. What it recognizes is unknown. This sample is part of a study of shared clonotypes between healthy human individuals. Study-level points and caveats: Across a handful of donors, naive CD4 shared 5% to 6.5%, naive CD8 under 4%, memory CD4 roughly 2.3%, memory CD8 around 0.36%. Sample collection involved blood only; tissue repertoires are likely different.

Germline V lookup: CDR1 SGHVS, CDR2 FNYEAQ. This CDR3 comprises 14 residues. V was cut by 4 bases and J by 0 bases, with 10 bases left in between. TCRdb's copy holds only in-frame clones and misses some; the assay was immunoSEQ multiplex PCR. The table includes around 580,000 clones, about 98% detected once. CD8 cells regarded as naive lacked CD45RO, were positively chosen for CCR7, and omitted terminally differentiated effector memory CD45RA+ cells. The J gene is TRBJ2-7, the V gene TRBV7-6; no definite D call. Sample: naive CD8+ T cells sorted from blood. The source of this sequence is a man aged 25-45 years in good health. The CDR3 protein is CASSSIPSSYEQYF. The CDR3 DNA follows: TGTGCCAGCAGCTCGATCCCCAGCTCCTACGAGCAGTACTTC.